This T cell receptor (beta chain) derives from a study of shared clonotypes between healthy human individuals. Partitioning of CD4+ cells yielded a CD45RA+ naive subset and a CD45RA-negative memory subset. Findings of the study overall: Expectations were that clonotype sharing among donors would be affected by sequencing depth.

Authors' data handling: Without quality scores, immunoSEQ junctional reads could not be filtered like full-length reads. TCRdb's table, derived via immunoSEQ multiplex PCR, lists solely in-frame clones and lacks some. D and trimming were read from the DNA, whereas the V and J calls and clone size are those reported in that table. The table records 1 million to 1.3 million clones, approximately 80% of them present only once. Trimming took 4 bases from V and 7 from J, leaving 13 bases between them. The CDR3 has 13 residues. Germline CDR1 is MNHEY and CDR2 is SMNVEV (reference sequence). As for this clone: The antigen remains undetermined.

The sample comprised memory CD4+ T cells from PBMCs. The sample's subset: CD45RA-negative fraction. The TCR originated in a man between 18 and 29 years old in good health. Some clones in this sample may be carry-over from other donors' samples. The chain is built from TRBV27 and TRBJ2-5, with D perhaps matching TRBD1 (6 bases). CDR3 sequence (DNA): TGTGCCAGCAGTTCTGGACAGCGCCGGACCCAGTACTTC. It encodes CASSSGQRRTQYF.